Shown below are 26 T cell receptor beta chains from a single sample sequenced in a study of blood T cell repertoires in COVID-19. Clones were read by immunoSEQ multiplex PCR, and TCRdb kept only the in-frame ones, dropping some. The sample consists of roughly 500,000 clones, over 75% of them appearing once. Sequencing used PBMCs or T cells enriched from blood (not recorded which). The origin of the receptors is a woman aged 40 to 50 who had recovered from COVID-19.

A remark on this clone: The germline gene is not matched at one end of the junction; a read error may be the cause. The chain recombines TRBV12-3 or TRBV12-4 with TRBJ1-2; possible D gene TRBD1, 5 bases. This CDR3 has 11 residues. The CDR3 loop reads CASSLGLSPHF. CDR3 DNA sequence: TGTGCCAGCAGCCTGGGACTGAGTCCCCACTTC.

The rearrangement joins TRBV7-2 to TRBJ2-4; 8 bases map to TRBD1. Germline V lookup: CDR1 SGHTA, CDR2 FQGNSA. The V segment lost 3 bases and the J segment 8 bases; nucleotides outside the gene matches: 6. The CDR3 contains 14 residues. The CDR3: CASSLDRVIDIQYF. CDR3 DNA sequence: TGTGCCAGCAGCTTGGACAGGGTCATAGACATTCAGTACTTC. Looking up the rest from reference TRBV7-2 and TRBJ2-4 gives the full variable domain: GAGVSQSPSNKVTEKGKDVELRCDPISGHTALYWYRQSLGQGLEFLIYFQGNSAPDKSGLPSDRFSAERTGGSVSTLTIQRTQQEDSAVYLCASSLDRVIDIQYFGAGTRLSVL.

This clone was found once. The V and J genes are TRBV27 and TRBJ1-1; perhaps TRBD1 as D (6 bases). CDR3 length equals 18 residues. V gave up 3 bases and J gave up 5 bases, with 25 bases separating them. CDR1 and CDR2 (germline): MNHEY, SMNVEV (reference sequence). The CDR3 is CASSFSARTAFGETEAFF. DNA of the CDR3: TGTGCCAGCAGTTTCAGCGCCCGGACAGCCTTTGGAGAGACTGAAGCTTTCTTT.

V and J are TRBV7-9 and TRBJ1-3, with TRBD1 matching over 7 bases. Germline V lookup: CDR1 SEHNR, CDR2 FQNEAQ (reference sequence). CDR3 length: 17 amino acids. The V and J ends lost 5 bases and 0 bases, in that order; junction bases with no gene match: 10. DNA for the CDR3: TGTGCCAGCAGCCCGCAACCGGGACAGTTCTCTGGAAACACCATATATTTT. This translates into CASSPQPGQFSGNTIYF.

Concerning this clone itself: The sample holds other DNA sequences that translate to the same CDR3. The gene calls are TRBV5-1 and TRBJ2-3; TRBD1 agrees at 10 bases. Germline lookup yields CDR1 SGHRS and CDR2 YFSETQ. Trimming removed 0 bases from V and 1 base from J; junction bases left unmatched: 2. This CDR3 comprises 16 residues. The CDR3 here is CASSLGGTGGTDTQYF. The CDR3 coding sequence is TGCGCCAGCAGCTTGGGCGGGACAGGGGGCACAGATACGCAGTATTTT. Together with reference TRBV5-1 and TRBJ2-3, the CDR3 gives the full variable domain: KAGVTQTPRYLIKTRGQQVTLSCSPISGHRSVSWYQQTPGQGLQFLFEYFSETQRNKGNFPGRFSGRQFSNSRSEMNVSTLELGDSALYLCASSLGGTGGTDTQYFGPGTRLTVL.

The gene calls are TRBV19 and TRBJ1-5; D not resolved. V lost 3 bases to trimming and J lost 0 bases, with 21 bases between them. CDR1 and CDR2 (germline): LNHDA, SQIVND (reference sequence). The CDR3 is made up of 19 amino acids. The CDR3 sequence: CASSMPEGVQRYSNQPQHF. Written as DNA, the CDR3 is TGTGCCAGTAGTATGCCAGAGGGAGTCCAACGTTATAGCAATCAGCCCCAGCATTTT. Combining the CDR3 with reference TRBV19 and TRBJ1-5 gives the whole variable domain DGGITQSPKYLFRKEGQNVTLSCEQNLNHDAMYWYRQDPGQGLRLIYYSQIVNDFQKGDIAEGYSVSREKKESFPLTVTSAQKNPTAFYLCASSMPEGVQRYSNQPQHFGDGTRLSIL.

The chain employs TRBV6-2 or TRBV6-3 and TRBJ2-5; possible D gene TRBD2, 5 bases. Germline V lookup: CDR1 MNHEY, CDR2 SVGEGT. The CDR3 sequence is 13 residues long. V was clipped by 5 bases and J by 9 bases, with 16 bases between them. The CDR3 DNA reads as TGTGCCAGCAGTACCACCGATTCCGGGGCCCAGTACTTC. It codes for CASSTTDSGAQYF.

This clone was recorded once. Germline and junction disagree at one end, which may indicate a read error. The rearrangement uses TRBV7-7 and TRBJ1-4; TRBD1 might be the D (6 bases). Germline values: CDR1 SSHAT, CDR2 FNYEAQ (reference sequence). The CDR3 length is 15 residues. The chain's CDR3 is CASSLVGGLGEKLFF. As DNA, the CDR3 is TGTGCTAGCAGCTTAGTCGGGGGGCTGGGTGAAAAACTGTTTTTT.

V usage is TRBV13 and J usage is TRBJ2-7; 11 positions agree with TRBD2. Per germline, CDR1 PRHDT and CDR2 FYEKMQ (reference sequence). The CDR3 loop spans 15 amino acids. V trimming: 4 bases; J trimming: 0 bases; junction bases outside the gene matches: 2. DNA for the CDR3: TGTGCCAGCAGCTCCCTAGCGGGAGGCTCCTACGAGCAGTACTTC. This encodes CASSSLAGGSYEQYF.

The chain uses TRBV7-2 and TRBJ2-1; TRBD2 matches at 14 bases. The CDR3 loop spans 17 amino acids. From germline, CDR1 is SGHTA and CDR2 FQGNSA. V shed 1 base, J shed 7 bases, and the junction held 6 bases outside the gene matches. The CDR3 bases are TGTGCCAGCAGCTTAGGGACTAGCGGGAGGCTCGGTAATGAGCAGTTCTTC. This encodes CASSLGTSGRLGNEQFF. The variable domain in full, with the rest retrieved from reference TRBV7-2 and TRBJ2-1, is GAGVSQSPSNKVTEKGKDVELRCDPISGHTALYWYRQSLGQGLEFLIYFQGNSAPDKSGLPSDRFSAERTGGSVSTLTIQRTQQEDSAVYLCASSLGTSGRLGNEQFFGPGTRLTVL.

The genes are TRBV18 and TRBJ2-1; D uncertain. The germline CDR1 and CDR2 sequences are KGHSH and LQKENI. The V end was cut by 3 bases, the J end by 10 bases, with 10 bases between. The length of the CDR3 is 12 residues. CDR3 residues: CASSPAAVEQFF. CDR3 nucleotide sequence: TGTGCCAGCTCACCGGCCGCGGTCGAGCAGTTCTTC.

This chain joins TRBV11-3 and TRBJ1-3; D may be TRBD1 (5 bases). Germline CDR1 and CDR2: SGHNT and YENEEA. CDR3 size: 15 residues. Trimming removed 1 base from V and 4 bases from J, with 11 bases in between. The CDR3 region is CASSLARGSGNTIYF. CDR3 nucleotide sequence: TGTGCCAGCAGCTTAGCGCGGGGGTCCGGAAACACCATATATTTT.

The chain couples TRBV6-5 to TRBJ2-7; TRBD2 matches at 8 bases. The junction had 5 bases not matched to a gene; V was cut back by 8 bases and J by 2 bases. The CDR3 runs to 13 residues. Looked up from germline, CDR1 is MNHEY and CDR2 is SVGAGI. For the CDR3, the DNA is TGTGCCAGCCTCAGCGGGAGAACCTACGAGCAGTACTTC. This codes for CASLSGRTYEQYF.

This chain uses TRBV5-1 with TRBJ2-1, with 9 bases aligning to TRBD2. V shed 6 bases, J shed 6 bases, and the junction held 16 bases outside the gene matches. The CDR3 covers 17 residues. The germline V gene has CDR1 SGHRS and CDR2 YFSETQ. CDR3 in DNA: TGCGCCAGCAAGGGGCTAAGTGGCGGGAGGGCTGGCAATGAGCAGTTCTTC. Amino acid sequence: CASKGLSGGRAGNEQFF.

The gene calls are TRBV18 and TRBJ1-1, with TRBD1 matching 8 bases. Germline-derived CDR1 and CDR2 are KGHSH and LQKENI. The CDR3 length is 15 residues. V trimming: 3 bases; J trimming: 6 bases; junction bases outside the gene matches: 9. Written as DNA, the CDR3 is TGTGCCAGCTCACCCACTACCGACAGGGGAGCTGAAGCTTTCTTT. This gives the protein CASSPTTDRGAEAFF. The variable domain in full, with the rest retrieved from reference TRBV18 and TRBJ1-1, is NAGVMQNPRHLVRRRGQEARLRCSPMKGHSHVYWYRQLPEEGLKFMVYLQKENIIDESGMPKERFSAEFPKEGPSILRIQQVVRGDSAAYFCASSPTTDRGAEAFFGQGTRLTVV.

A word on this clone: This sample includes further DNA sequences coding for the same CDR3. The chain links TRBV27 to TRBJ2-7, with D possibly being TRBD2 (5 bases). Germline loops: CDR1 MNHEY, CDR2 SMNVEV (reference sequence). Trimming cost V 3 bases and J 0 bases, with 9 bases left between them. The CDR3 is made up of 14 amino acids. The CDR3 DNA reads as TGTGCCAGCAGTTTTGGCGGGTCCTCCTACGAGCAGTACTTC. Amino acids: CASSFGGSSYEQYF.

The DNA for the CDR3 is TGTGCCAGCAGTCCCCGAGACTCTGGGGCCAACGTCCTGACTTTC. It encodes CASSPRDSGANVLTF. The chain uses TRBV6-4 and TRBJ2-6; D remains unclear. CDR1 and CDR2 (germline): MRHNA, SNTAGT. Between the trimmed V and J ends, which lost 5 bases and 0 bases, there was a span of 8 bases. This CDR3 region has 15 residues.

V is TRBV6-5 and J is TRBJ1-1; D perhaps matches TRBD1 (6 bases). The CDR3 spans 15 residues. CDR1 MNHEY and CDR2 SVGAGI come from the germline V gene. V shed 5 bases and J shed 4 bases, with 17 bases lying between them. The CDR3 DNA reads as TGTGCCAGCAGTCCCCCTGGGGGGGGCGTCACTGAAGCTTTCTTT. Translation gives CASSPPGGGVTEAFF.

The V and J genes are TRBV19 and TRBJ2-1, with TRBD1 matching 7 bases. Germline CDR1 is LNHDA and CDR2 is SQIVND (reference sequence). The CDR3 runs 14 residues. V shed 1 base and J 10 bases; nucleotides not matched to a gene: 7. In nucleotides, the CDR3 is TGTGCCAGTAGTATAGCGACAGGGCTCCGGGAGCAGTTCTTC. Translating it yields CASSIATGLREQFF.

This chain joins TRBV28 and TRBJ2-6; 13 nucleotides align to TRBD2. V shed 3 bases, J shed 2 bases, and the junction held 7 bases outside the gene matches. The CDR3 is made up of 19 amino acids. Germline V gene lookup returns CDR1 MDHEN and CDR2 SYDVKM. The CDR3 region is CASSFNLLAGGPGANVLTF. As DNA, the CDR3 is TGTGCCAGCAGTTTTAACCTACTAGCGGGAGGGCCTGGGGCCAACGTCCTGACTTTC. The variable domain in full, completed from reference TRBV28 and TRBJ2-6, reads DVKVTQSSRYLVKRTGEKVFLECVQDMDHENMFWYRQDPGLGLRLIYFSYDVKMKEKGDIPEGYSVSREKKERFSLILESASTNQTSMYLCASSFNLLAGGPGANVLTFGAGSRLTVL.

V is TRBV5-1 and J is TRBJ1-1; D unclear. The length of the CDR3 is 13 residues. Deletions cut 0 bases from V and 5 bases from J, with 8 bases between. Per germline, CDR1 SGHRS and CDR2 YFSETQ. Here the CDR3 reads CASSLDVNTEAFF. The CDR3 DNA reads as TGCGCCAGCAGCTTGGATGTTAATACTGAAGCTTTCTTT.

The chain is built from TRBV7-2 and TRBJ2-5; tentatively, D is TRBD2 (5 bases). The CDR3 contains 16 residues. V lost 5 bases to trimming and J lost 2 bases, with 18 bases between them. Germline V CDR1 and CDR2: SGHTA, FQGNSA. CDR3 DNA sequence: TGTGCCAGCAGCCAAACGTCTGGAAGCGGACAAGAGACCCAGTACTTC. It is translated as CASSQTSGSGQETQYF.

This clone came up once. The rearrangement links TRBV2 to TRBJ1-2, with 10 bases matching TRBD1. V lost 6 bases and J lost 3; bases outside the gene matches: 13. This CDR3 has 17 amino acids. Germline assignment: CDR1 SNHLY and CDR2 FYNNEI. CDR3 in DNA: TGTGCCAGCAGCTACCGACAGGGGGCGAACTCCGACTATGGCTACACCTTC. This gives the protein CASSYRQGANSDYGYTF.

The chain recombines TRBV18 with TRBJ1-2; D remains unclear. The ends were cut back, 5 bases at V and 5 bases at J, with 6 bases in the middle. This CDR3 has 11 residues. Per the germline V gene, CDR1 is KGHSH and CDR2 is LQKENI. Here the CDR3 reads CASSEGYGYTF. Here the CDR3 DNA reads TGTGCCAGCTCAGAGGGATATGGCTACACCTTC.

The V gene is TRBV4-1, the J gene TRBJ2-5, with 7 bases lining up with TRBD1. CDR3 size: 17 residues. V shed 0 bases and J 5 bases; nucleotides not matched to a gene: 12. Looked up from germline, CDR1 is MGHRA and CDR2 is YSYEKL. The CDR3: CASSQDARQGVGETQYF. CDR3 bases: TGCGCCAGCAGCCAAGATGCAAGGCAGGGGGTAGGGGAGACCCAGTACTTC.

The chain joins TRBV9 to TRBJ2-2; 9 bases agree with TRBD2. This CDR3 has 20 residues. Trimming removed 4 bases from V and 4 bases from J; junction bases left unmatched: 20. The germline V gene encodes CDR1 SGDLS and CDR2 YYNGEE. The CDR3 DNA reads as TGTGCCAGCAGCCTTCTTCCCGAGACAGGGATGCGGGAGGGCACCGGGGAGCTGTTTTTT. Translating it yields CASSLLPETGMREGTGELFF.